This T cell receptor beta chain was captured by sequencing in a study of Ad26.COV2.S vaccination and SARS-CoV-2 variants. About the study: Intramuscular Ad26.COV2.S doses were given once or twice, 56 days apart. Study-level results: People who got the vaccine or the placebo had similar non-spike TCR breadth. Spike-specific TCR breadth was greater in vaccine than placebo recipients.

As for treatment: about 20 received Ad26.COV2.S at low or high dose, single or two shots; 5 received placebo; per-sample allocation not given. All samples were drawn on day 63, counting from the first vaccine or placebo injection. This CDR3 spans 14 amino acids. Germline CDR1 reads SGHVS; CDR2 reads FNYEAQ. Trimming stripped 4 bases from V and 4 bases from J, with 10 bases between. Clones were read by immunoSEQ multiplex PCR, and TCRdb kept only the in-frame ones, dropping some. This table has about 350,000 clones, roughly 81% appearing once. In regard to this clone: The antigen is unknown.

The receptor comes from a person between 18 and 65 years old who received the Ad26.COV2.S COVID-19 vaccine or a placebo. The sequenced sample was peripheral blood, obtained in a trial of Ad26.COV2.S vaccine versus placebo. The chain recombines TRBV7-6 with TRBJ2-2; D perhaps matches TRBD1 (6 bases). DNA of the CDR3: TGTGCCAGCAGCTCGCAACAGGGCACCGGGGAGCTGTTTTTT. Translating it yields CASSSQQGTGELFF.